Sequencing of this T cell receptor beta chain was carried out in a study of blood T cell repertoires in COVID-19. Authors' data handling: Reference gene primer amplification in the assay estimated nucleated cell counts. Sequencing was performed with immunoSEQ multiplex PCR; in TCRdb, only in-frame clones are kept and a portion is missing. V and J calls and clone size are copied from that table; D and trimming were computed from the DNA. The table includes 200,000 or so clones, roughly 88% detected once. The length of the CDR3 is 16 residues. Germline V gene lookup returns CDR1 SGHDN and CDR2 FVKESK. Trimming removed 4 bases from V and 0 bases from J, with 13 bases in between. Study members were between roughly 18 and 89 years old and lived in 25 or so US regions. Participant-reported clinical history was the basis for cohort assignment.

Sample: PBMCs or T cells enriched from blood (not recorded which). This sequence joins TRBV14 and TRBJ1-3; D unclear. The source of this sequence is a middle-aged woman with acute COVID-19. CDR3 sequence: CASSPLSGSSGNTIYF. The CDR3 DNA sequence: TGTGCCAGCAGCCCCCTCTCTGGTAGCTCTGGAAACACCATATATTTT.